This is a list of T cell receptor beta chains from one sample in a study of T cell responses to AZD1222 COVID-19 vaccine. Some clones are missing from TCRdb's copy, which holds only in-frame ones; the method was immunoSEQ multiplex PCR. Among roughly 180,000 clones listed, 91% were seen once. The sample consisted of peripheral blood, taken 28 days after the second AZD1222 dose. Every receptor here comes from an adult who received the AZD1222 COVID-19 vaccine. CDR3s include the opening cysteine and the closing phenylalanine or tryptophan. Some rows have no size entry. The others give once, few or many, or a class for an expanded clone.

v_call: TRBV6-1
j_call: TRBJ2-2
clone_size: .
cdr3_aa: CASSGLLGGLEGELFF

v_call: TRBV2
j_call: TRBJ2-7
clone_size: .
cdr3_aa: CASLPPGQGKGSTYEQYF

v_call: TRBV7-3
j_call: TRBJ2-2
clone_size: .
cdr3_aa: CASSLRGGSNTGELFF

v_call: TRBV27
j_call: TRBJ1-1
clone_size: once
cdr3_aa: CASSLSGTEGTEAFF

v_call: TRBV10-3
j_call: TRBJ2-7
clone_size: .
cdr3_aa: CAIRRDYEQYF

v_call: TRBV7-6
j_call: TRBJ1-3
clone_size: once
cdr3_aa: CASSSTASGNTIYF

v_call: TRBV7-9
j_call: TRBJ2-1
clone_size: .
cdr3_aa: CASSKAKTGTTSYNEQFF

v_call: TRBV18
j_call: TRBJ2-7
clone_size: .
cdr3_aa: CASSPPNGYEQYF

v_call: TRBV18
j_call: TRBJ1-1
clone_size: .
cdr3_aa: CASSPSAGTHEAFF

v_call: TRBV7-9
j_call: TRBJ1-6
clone_size: once
cdr3_aa: CASSLGTASNSPLHF

v_call: TRBV27
j_call: TRBJ1-3
clone_size: .
cdr3_aa: CASSPRGGIGNTIYF

v_call: TRBV28
j_call: TRBJ1-5
clone_size: once
cdr3_aa: CASSFQDRDSNQPQHF

v_call: TRBV29-1
j_call: TRBJ1-4
clone_size: .
cdr3_aa: CSVEDHREGEKLFF

v_call: TRBV9
j_call: TRBJ2-7
clone_size: once
cdr3_aa: CASSRSPVGEQYF

v_call: TRBV9
j_call: TRBJ2-1
clone_size: .
cdr3_aa: CASSVAGAGGGYNEQFF

v_call: TRBV4-3
j_call: TRBJ2-3
clone_size: once
cdr3_aa: CATVNSGRRDTQYF

v_call: TRBV3-1/TRBV3-2
j_call: TRBJ2-2
clone_size: .
cdr3_aa: CASSPPGLAGGHAGELFF

v_call: TRBV5-6
j_call: TRBJ1-6
clone_size: .
cdr3_aa: CASSFTGTANSPLHF

v_call: TRBV5-1
j_call: TRBJ2-1
clone_size: .
cdr3_aa: CASSLALAGSYNEQFF

v_call: TRBV19
j_call: TRBJ2-1
clone_size: .
cdr3_aa: CASSMRARTSGDNEQFF

v_call: TRBV5-1
j_call: TRBJ1-2
clone_size: .
cdr3_aa: CASSLAGDGYTF

v_call: TRBV2
j_call: TRBJ2-7
clone_size: .
cdr3_aa: CASSSVRSYEQYF

v_call: TRBV5-1
j_call: TRBJ2-3
clone_size: .
cdr3_aa: CASRTSGRTPILNTQYF

v_call: TRBV5-8
j_call: TRBJ1-1
clone_size: .
cdr3_aa: CASSPLRGGAAYMNTEAFF

v_call: TRBV6-5
j_call: TRBJ1-4
clone_size: .
cdr3_aa: CASSYSGRARSEKLFF

v_call: TRBV5-1
j_call: TRBJ2-5
clone_size: .
cdr3_aa: CASSLDGVAGMGETQYF

v_call: TRBV6-1
j_call: TRBJ1-5
clone_size: once
cdr3_aa: CASSESPRGQPQHF

v_call: TRBV11-2
j_call: TRBJ2-7
clone_size: .
cdr3_aa: CASSLGTSDSYEQYF

v_call: TRBV3-1/TRBV3-2
j_call: TRBJ1-1
clone_size: .
cdr3_aa: CASSQGHSNTEAFF

v_call: TRBV7-6
j_call: TRBJ1-4
clone_size: .
cdr3_aa: CASSLGGISTTNEKLFF

v_call: TRBV6-5
j_call: TRBJ1-1
clone_size: .
cdr3_aa: CASTHGAQAFF

v_call: TRBV4-3
j_call: TRBJ2-7
clone_size: .
cdr3_aa: CASSQDMGAGYEQYF

v_call: TRBV7-2
j_call: TRBJ2-1
clone_size: .
cdr3_aa: CASSPQAGTSGVEFF

v_call: TRBV7-9
j_call: TRBJ2-3
clone_size: .
cdr3_aa: CASSPAWGSSTDTQYF

v_call: TRBV7-3
j_call: TRBJ2-6
clone_size: .
cdr3_aa: CASSPVRGSNVLTF

v_call: TRBV5-1
j_call: TRBJ2-7
clone_size: .
cdr3_aa: CASSPWTGTGLSYEQYF

v_call: TRBV11-2
j_call: TRBJ1-3
clone_size: .
cdr3_aa: CASSEGGTIYF

v_call: TRBV4-1
j_call: TRBJ2-2
clone_size: .
cdr3_aa: CASSRRQGLTGELFF

v_call: TRBV18
j_call: TRBJ2-7
clone_size: .
cdr3_aa: CASSPASGSSREQYF

v_call: TRBV18
j_call: TRBJ1-4
clone_size: .
cdr3_aa: CASSPQRSRQGATNEKLFF

v_call: TRBV3-1/TRBV3-2
j_call: TRBJ2-1
clone_size: .
cdr3_aa: CASSQDQRPNEQFF

v_call: TRBV9
j_call: TRBJ1-2
clone_size: .
cdr3_aa: CASSVDRDYGYTF

v_call: TRBV19
j_call: TRBJ1-2
clone_size: .
cdr3_aa: CASSSSGTGGYGYTF

v_call: TRBV7-2
j_call: TRBJ2-7
clone_size: .
cdr3_aa: CASSLGGVPYEQYF

v_call: TRBV7-2
j_call: TRBJ1-1
clone_size: once
cdr3_aa: CASSFTSGTEAFF

v_call: TRBV18
j_call: TRBJ1-1
clone_size: .
cdr3_aa: CASSAARLNTEAFF